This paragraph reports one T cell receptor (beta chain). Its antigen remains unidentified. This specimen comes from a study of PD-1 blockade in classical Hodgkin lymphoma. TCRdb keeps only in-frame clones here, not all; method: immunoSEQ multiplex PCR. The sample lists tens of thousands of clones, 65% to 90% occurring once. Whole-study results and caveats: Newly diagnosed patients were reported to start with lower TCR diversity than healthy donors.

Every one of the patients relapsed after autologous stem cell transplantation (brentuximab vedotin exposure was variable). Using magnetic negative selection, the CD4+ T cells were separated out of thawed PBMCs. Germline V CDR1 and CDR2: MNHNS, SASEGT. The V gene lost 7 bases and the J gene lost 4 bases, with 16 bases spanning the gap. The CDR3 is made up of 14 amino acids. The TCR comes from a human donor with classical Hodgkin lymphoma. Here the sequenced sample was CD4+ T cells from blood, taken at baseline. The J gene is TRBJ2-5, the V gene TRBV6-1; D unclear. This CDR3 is CASIPDRVSETQYF. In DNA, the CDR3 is TGTGCCAGCATCCCAGATCGGGTCTCAGAGACCCAGTACTTC.